Detailed here is one T cell receptor (beta chain). This clonotype was found a few times. Its recognized antigen is unknown. Since a much larger clone is just one base distant, this may be a read error. The protocol used for the library was PCR. Instrument on record: Illumina HiSeq 2500. To reduce PCR and sequencing biases, unique molecular identifiers were built into the TCR beta cDNA libraries. Roughly 500,000 cDNA molecules were obtained per 1 to 10 million input T cells, so each molecule approximated one T cell. Patient libraries were prepared and sequenced with the same protocol used for the earlier healthy control dataset. Samples belonging to the same batch were prepared together, multiplexed and sequenced on a shared HiSeq lane. The study's own analysis went as follows. MIGEC handled the raw barcoded reads, throwing out single-read molecular identifier groups before consensus assembly and CDR3 extraction. Clonotype tables were post-analysed with VDJtools, normalizing diversity by down-sampling all datasets to the smallest sample size. In repertoire overlap clustering, CDR3 amino acid sequences, but not nucleotide sequences, were matched to correct batch-related cross-sample contamination. The public reads were run again by TCRdb, first through fastp at Q25 and then through MiXCR, and only productive beta chains were kept. Rows matching on CDR3 protein sequence are summarized as one entry with the most common DNA and genes. None of the V and J calls come from the authors' own analysis; TCRdb made them. The sample has 250,000 to 300,000 distinct CDR3 sequences on record, 35% to 40% of them singletons. Less than 6% of the sample is in the top ten clones.

The data belong to a study of post-analysis software for immune sequencing data (dated by TCRdb to between 2015 and 2016). Study-level background: Recorded disease courses included relapsing-remitting, secondary progressive and progressive-relapsing multiple sclerosis, with some patients lacking subtype annotation. The patient repertoires were set against under 12 previously published healthy control repertoires from donors whose ages ranged from roughly 6 to 27 years. A subset of samples was prepared in parallel using single-end sample barcoding, then pooled and co-amplified after Illumina adapter ligation. On the study overall, not on this receptor specifically: Direct clustering with F measure showed strong co-clustering of samples prepared in the same batch, prompting a batch-effect correction. The multiple sclerosis patient group was slightly younger than the control group. Significantly lower normalized Chao1 diversity was found in multiple sclerosis patients than in controls, suggesting substantial peripheral T-cell clonal expansion. Several TRBV segments, including TRBV5-6, TRBV5-1 and TRBV20-1, were significantly more frequent in patients than controls.

TCR beta repertoires were profiled from peripheral blood of roughly 13 young patients with multiple sclerosis to demonstrate the VDJtools post-analysis software. The patients with multiple sclerosis were children and adolescents between 6 and 15 years of age. The CDR3 contains 13 residues, cysteine and phenylalanine counted. Just CDR3 DNA is preserved here, 39 bases in frame from base 1. V and J are truncated by 1 base and 6 bases respectively, leaving an intervening sequence of 12 bases. CDR1 and CDR2 are read off the germline V gene as SQVTM and ANQGSEA. Sequenced sample: blood. This receptor was taken from a girl aged 10-17 years with multiple sclerosis. Recombination joined TRBV29-1 with TRBJ1-2; TRBD1 is possibly the D segment (5 matching bases). DNA sequence: TGCAGCGTTGAAGTAGTCGGGGGGAATGGCTACACCTTC. Protein translation: CSVEVVGGNGYTF.